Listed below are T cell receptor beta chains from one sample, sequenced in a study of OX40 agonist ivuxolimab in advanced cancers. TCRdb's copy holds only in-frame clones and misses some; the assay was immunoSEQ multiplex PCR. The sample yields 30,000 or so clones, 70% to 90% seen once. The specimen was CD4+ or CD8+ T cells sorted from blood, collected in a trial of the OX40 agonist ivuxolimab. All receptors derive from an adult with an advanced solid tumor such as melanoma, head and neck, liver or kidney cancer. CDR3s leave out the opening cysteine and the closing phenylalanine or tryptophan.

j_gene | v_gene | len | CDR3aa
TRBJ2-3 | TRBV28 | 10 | ASSLSTDTQY
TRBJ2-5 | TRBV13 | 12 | ASSLAVLQETQY
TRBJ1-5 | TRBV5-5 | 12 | ASTPEAINQPQH
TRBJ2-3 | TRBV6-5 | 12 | ASSSGTGTDTQY
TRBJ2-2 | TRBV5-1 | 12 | ASSFFTNTGELF
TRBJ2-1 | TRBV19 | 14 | ASTNRRAVTNNEQF
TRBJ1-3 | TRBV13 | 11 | ASSPPYGNTIY
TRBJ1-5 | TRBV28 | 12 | ASSFLRVSQPQH
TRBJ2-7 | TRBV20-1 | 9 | SARLDYEQY
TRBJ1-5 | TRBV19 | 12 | ASRSLGSNQPQH